Listed below are T cell receptor beta chains from one sample, sequenced in a study of identical twins. TCRdb used MiXCR to reprocess the 5' RACE reads, holding one entry per CDR3 protein. The table lists some 710,000 distinct CDR3 sequences, around 6% of them singletons. The material sequenced was naive T cells sorted from blood. The receptors here all came from a man aged 18-30 years in good health. The CDR3 runs from the conserved cysteine through the conserved F or W. Each record gives: J gene, V gene, CDR3 protein.

j_call: TRBJ2-2; v_call: TRBV11-2; cdr3_aa: CASSLDSRSGELFF
j_call: TRBJ2-7; v_call: TRBV27; cdr3_aa: CASSSGGLFYEQYF
j_call: TRBJ2-2; v_call: TRBV29-1; cdr3_aa: CSVARDTNTGELFF
j_call: TRBJ2-1; v_call: TRBV30; cdr3_aa: CAWSGGSSYNEQFF
j_call: TRBJ2-2; v_call: TRBV29-1; cdr3_aa: CSVEKLTGELFF
j_call: TRBJ2-1; v_call: TRBV11-2; cdr3_aa: CASSRTQSTGPISYNEQFF
j_call: TRBJ2-6; v_call: TRBV5-1; cdr3_aa: CASSFLVQGQAGANVLTF
j_call: TRBJ2-1; v_call: TRBV5-5; cdr3_aa: CASFDRGNEQFF
j_call: TRBJ1-1; v_call: TRBV11-3; cdr3_aa: CASSLAQQGANTEAFF
j_call: TRBJ2-1; v_call: TRBV7-3; cdr3_aa: CASSPLAEVYNEQFF
j_call: TRBJ2-3; v_call: TRBV6-5; cdr3_aa: CASSYNPSTDTQYF
j_call: TRBJ1-1; v_call: TRBV7-2; cdr3_aa: CASSYRGPVTEAFF
j_call: TRBJ2-2; v_call: TRBV27; cdr3_aa: CASSFLPLWTGELFF
j_call: TRBJ2-2; v_call: TRBV5-6; cdr3_aa: CASSPLAGPITGELFF
j_call: TRBJ1-5; v_call: TRBV29-1; cdr3_aa: CSVGQGARQPQHF
j_call: TRBJ2-1; v_call: TRBV12-3/TRBV12-4; cdr3_aa: CASSKRLAGRHEQFF
j_call: TRBJ2-1; v_call: TRBV29-1; cdr3_aa: CSAGLAAYNEQFF
j_call: TRBJ2-7; v_call: TRBV3-1; cdr3_aa: CASSPTSGRNEQYF
j_call: TRBJ2-2; v_call: TRBV4-2; cdr3_aa: CASSQGGSGTSSGELFF
j_call: TRBJ1-6; v_call: TRBV20-1; cdr3_aa: CSARVGRPSANSPLHF
j_call: TRBJ1-2; v_call: TRBV24-1; cdr3_aa: CATTSGQGAYGYTF
j_call: TRBJ1-1; v_call: TRBV7-9; cdr3_aa: CASSLGDSRREAFF
j_call: TRBJ2-4; v_call: TRBV28; cdr3_aa: CASRRWVVQGGSSAKNIQYF
j_call: TRBJ2-1; v_call: TRBV6-2/TRBV6-3; cdr3_aa: CAIRGLAYNEQFF
j_call: TRBJ2-2; v_call: TRBV6-5; cdr3_aa: CASSYSRSGELFF
j_call: TRBJ2-1; v_call: TRBV7-9; cdr3_aa: CASSNRNEQFF
j_call: TRBJ2-3; v_call: TRBV9; cdr3_aa: CASSPQAGTGTDTQYF
j_call: TRBJ2-1; v_call: TRBV7-2; cdr3_aa: CASSLGLDNSYNEQFF
j_call: TRBJ2-5; v_call: TRBV12-3/TRBV12-4; cdr3_aa: CASTETSGAETQYF
j_call: TRBJ2-3; v_call: TRBV11-2; cdr3_aa: CASSFSGNTDTQYF
j_call: TRBJ2-1; v_call: TRBV19; cdr3_aa: CASSGQGLDEQFF
j_call: TRBJ1-1; v_call: TRBV4-1; cdr3_aa: CASSPRDGAPTEAFF
j_call: TRBJ2-7; v_call: TRBV29-1; cdr3_aa: CSAQGQRNYEQYF
j_call: TRBJ2-1; v_call: TRBV28; cdr3_aa: CASRGTSGLNEQFF
j_call: TRBJ1-5; v_call: TRBV10-3; cdr3_aa: CAISESDRGGQPQHF
j_call: TRBJ2-2; v_call: TRBV10-3; cdr3_aa: CAISPGQPANTGELFF
j_call: TRBJ2-3; v_call: TRBV6-1; cdr3_aa: CATQTDGGGRDTQYF
j_call: TRBJ2-7; v_call: TRBV7-8; cdr3_aa: CASSARRSSPTYEQYF
j_call: TRBJ2-2; v_call: TRBV11-2; cdr3_aa: CASSLATGELVF
j_call: TRBJ2-3; v_call: TRBV5-1; cdr3_aa: CASSLGTPNTDTQYF
j_call: TRBJ2-2; v_call: TRBV5-1; cdr3_aa: CASSLVGLGTGELFF
j_call: TRBJ2-3; v_call: TRBV19; cdr3_aa: CASVDRAISDTQYF
j_call: TRBJ2-7; v_call: TRBV9; cdr3_aa: CASSVGNRYYEQYF
j_call: TRBJ2-1; v_call: TRBV5-1; cdr3_aa: CASSLRGQVDNEQFF
j_call: TRBJ1-1; v_call: TRBV11-3; cdr3_aa: CASSPSYGGFTEAFF
j_call: TRBJ2-2; v_call: TRBV3-1; cdr3_aa: CASSRFLASGANTGELFF
j_call: TRBJ2-1; v_call: TRBV21-1; cdr3_aa: CASSVQGSHNEQFF
j_call: TRBJ2-1; v_call: TRBV7-2; cdr3_aa: CASSWVGTSGNEQFF
j_call: TRBJ1-3; v_call: TRBV10-3; cdr3_aa: CASRLYSGNTIYF
j_call: TRBJ2-4; v_call: TRBV9; cdr3_aa: CASGAGDRGLENIQYF
j_call: TRBJ2-1; v_call: TRBV11-2; cdr3_aa: CASSLKAGGTTNEQFF
j_call: TRBJ2-1; v_call: TRBV11-2; cdr3_aa: CASSLEPPGYEQFF
j_call: TRBJ2-5; v_call: TRBV29-1; cdr3_aa: CSVEVGQETQYF
j_call: TRBJ2-1; v_call: TRBV19; cdr3_aa: CASRTGGNEQFF
j_call: TRBJ1-5; v_call: TRBV20-1; cdr3_aa: CSASRQVGSNQPQHF
j_call: TRBJ2-2; v_call: TRBV5-1; cdr3_aa: CASSLPRGLGELFF
j_call: TRBJ2-5; v_call: TRBV7-8; cdr3_aa: CASTEGGETQYF
j_call: TRBJ2-7; v_call: TRBV30; cdr3_aa: CAWSGLAGGPYEQYF
j_call: TRBJ2-3; v_call: TRBV7-9; cdr3_aa: CASSARVVDTQYF